This entry lists 29 T cell receptor beta chains sequenced from one sample in a study of blood T cell repertoires in COVID-19. Sequencing was performed with immunoSEQ multiplex PCR; in TCRdb, only in-frame clones are kept and a portion is missing. The sample consists of about 80,000 clones, around 80% of them appearing once. The specimen was peripheral blood. The source is a man aged 55 to 69 with acute or convalescent COVID-19.

This clone was counted a single time. The chain joins TRBV11-2 to TRBJ2-7, with 11 bases aligning to TRBD2. The germline V gene has CDR1 SGHAT and CDR2 FQNNGV. There are 15 residues in the CDR3. J was trimmed by 0 bases and V by 7 bases; bases with no gene match: 5. CDR3 DNA sequence: TGTGCCAGCACCCCGGGACTAGCGGACTCCTACGAGCAGTACTTC. Translated, it gives CASTPGLADSYEQYF.

This clone was seen once. The chain joins TRBV6-2 or TRBV6-3 to TRBJ2-7; perhaps TRBD1 as D (6 bases). This CDR3 region has 14 residues. With 0 bases removed from V and 7 bases from J, the gap between germline ends came to 13 bases. Germline CDR1 reads MNHEY; CDR2 reads SVGEGT. The CDR3 region is CASSYSGAPREQYF. CDR3 coding DNA: TGTGCCAGCAGTTACTCGGGGGCCCCCCGGGAGCAGTACTTC.

V gene TRBV29-1 combines with J gene TRBJ2-7, with 14 positions matching TRBD2. The J segment lost 4 bases and the V segment lost 8 bases, leaving 4 bases of the junction unmatched. The V gene's germline CDR1 is SQVTM and CDR2 ANQGSEA. The CDR3 has 13 residues. CDR3 nucleotides: TGCAGCATAGGACTAGCGGGAGGATACGAGCAGTACTTC. It codes for CSIGLAGGYEQYF.

This chain uses TRBV18 with TRBJ1-2; TRBD1 might be the D (6 bases). Looked up from germline, CDR1 is KGHSH and CDR2 is LQKENI. The CDR3 loop spans 16 amino acids. V dropped 5 bases and J dropped 3 bases, with 19 bases sitting between them. The CDR3 DNA reads as TGTGCCAGCTCATTCCTAGGTCAGGGGCAGGACTATGGCTACACCTTC. It specifies CASSFLGQGQDYGYTF.

This rearrangement joins TRBV5-1 to TRBJ2-3, with a tentative D call TRBD1 (6 bases). Germline V gene lookup returns CDR1 SGHRS and CDR2 YFSETQ. The CDR3 is made up of 14 amino acids. V shed 5 bases and J shed 6 bases, with 16 bases lying between them. Here the CDR3 DNA reads TGCGCCAGCAGACGGGACACCATTACTGATACGCAGTATTTT. Translated: CASRRDTITDTQYF.

V gene TRBV7-2 combines with J gene TRBJ1-3, with a possible D match to TRBD1 (6 bases). Per the germline V gene, CDR1 is SGHTA and CDR2 is FQGNSA. V shed 2 bases and J shed 3 bases, with 11 bases lying between them. The CDR3 consists of 15 residues. CDR3 bases: TGTGCCAGCAGCTTATCAGGGGTTGGTGGAAACACCATATATTTT. It translates to CASSLSGVGGNTIYF.

The V and J genes are TRBV3-1 (or the pseudogene TRBV3-2) and TRBJ1-1; a possible D gene is TRBD1 (6 bases). CDR1 is LGHDT and CDR2 is YNNKEL in the germline V gene (reference sequence). The V gene lost 10 bases and the J gene lost 0 bases, with 18 bases spanning the gap. The CDR3 spans 15 residues. As DNA, the CDR3 is TGTGCCACAATAAGACACAGGGAAGTGAACACTGAAGCTTTCTTT. Protein: CATIRHREVNTEAFF.

The rearrangement links TRBV27 to TRBJ2-5, with 12 bases that match TRBD2. The CDR3 contains 16 residues. Germline V lookup: CDR1 MNHEY, CDR2 SMNVEV (reference sequence). V dropped 2 bases and J dropped 4; count of bases not matched to a gene: 5. CDR3 nucleotide sequence: TGTGCCAGCAGTTTAGGACTAGCGGGGTTCGGAGAGACCCAGTACTTC. This translates into CASSLGLAGFGETQYF.

The chain carries TRBV5-1 and TRBJ2-5, with TRBD2 matching over 8 bases. The CDR3 spans 14 residues. Germline CDR1 reads SGHRS; CDR2 reads YFSETQ. Trimming at V came to 4 bases and at J to 2 bases, leaving 4 bases not matched to a gene. In DNA, the CDR3 is TGCGCCAGCAGCATTGGGACTAGTCAAGAGACCCAGTACTTC. Its translation is CASSIGTSQETQYF. The entire variable domain, with the rest obtained from reference TRBV5-1 and TRBJ2-5, is as follows: KAGVTQTPRYLIKTRGQQVTLSCSPISGHRSVSWYQQTPGQGLQFLFEYFSETQRNKGNFPGRFSGRQFSNSRSEMNVSTLELGDSALYLCASSIGTSQETQYFGPGTRLLVL.

The chain couples TRBV7-2 to TRBJ1-5; D not resolved. This CDR3 is built from 12 residues. Trimming took off 7 bases at V and 6 bases at J, with 10 bases between the two ends. Per germline, CDR1 SGHTA and CDR2 FQGNSA. The DNA of the CDR3 is TGTGCCAGCACCCAATCCGGTCAGCCCCAGCATTTT. It is translated as CASTQSGQPQHF.

The gene calls are TRBV3-1 (or the pseudogene TRBV3-2) and TRBJ2-3; D perhaps matches TRBD1 (5 bases). Germline lookup yields CDR1 LGHDT and CDR2 YNNKEL (reference sequence). The CDR3 runs to 13 residues. V lost 8 bases to trimming and J lost 4 bases, with 13 bases between them. Written as DNA, the CDR3 is TGTGCCAGCGGAAGGGGTGGTCCAGATACGCAGTATTTT. Protein product: CASGRGGPDTQYF.

This clone was seen only once. The V gene is TRBV21-1, the J gene TRBJ2-1; whether TRBD2, the table's D call, matches the DNA was not checked. TRBV21-1 is marked as a pseudogene. The CDR3 loop spans 16 amino acids. Written as DNA, the CDR3 is TGTGCCAGCAGCAAAATCGGGAGGTCCTCCTACAATGAGCAGTTCTTC. Protein product: CASSKIGRSSYNEQFF.

The chain uses TRBV9 and TRBJ1-4; possible D gene TRBD1, 6 bases. This CDR3 spans 13 amino acids. Germline CDR1 is SGDLS and CDR2 is YYNGEE. Trimming took 3 bases from V and 7 from J, leaving 10 bases between them. The CDR3 sequence: CASSEGVSEKLFF. CDR3 coding DNA: TGTGCCAGCAGCGAGGGGGTTAGTGAAAAACTGTTTTTT.

This chain links TRBV19 with TRBJ1-2; D is ambiguous. V lost 6 bases, J lost 1 base, and 12 bases lay in between. Germline CDR1 and CDR2: LNHDA and SQIVND (reference sequence). CDR3 length: 14 residues. The CDR3 sequence is CASRTQVVNYGYTF. The CDR3 bases are TGTGCCAGTAGAACGCAGGTCGTTAACTATGGCTACACCTTC.

V is TRBV30 and J is TRBJ1-2; 9 positions agree with TRBD1. Germline-derived CDR1 and CDR2 are GTSNPN and SVGIG (reference sequence). The CDR3 spans 13 residues. With 4 bases clipped from V and 8 bases from J, the junction kept 8 bases outside the gene matches. The CDR3 DNA is TGTGCCTGGAACCAACAGGGGGCTACCGGCTACACCTTC. Amino acids: CAWNQQGATGYTF.

The rearrangement uses TRBV7-2 and TRBJ2-3; 10 bases are shared with TRBD2. Trimming cost V 3 bases and J 6 bases; bases outside gene matches: 3. Germline CDR1 and CDR2: SGHTA and FQGNSA. The CDR3 is made up of 14 amino acids. CDR3 sequence: CASSFSGGRDTQYF. Here the CDR3 DNA reads TGTGCCAGCAGCTTTAGCGGGGGGAGGGATACGCAGTATTTT.

Concerning this clone: The junction departs from the called germline gene at one end, perhaps through a read error. The rearrangement uses TRBV10-1 and TRBJ1-1; D is possibly TRBD1 (5 bases). This CDR3 spans 10 amino acids. Per germline, CDR1 WNHNN and CDR2 SYGVQD (reference sequence). CDR3 sequence: CASSGLSRVF. The CDR3 DNA follows: TGCGCCAGCAGTGGACTGAGCAGGGTTTTT.

This sequence joins TRBV19 and TRBJ2-7; the D is unclear. Germline V lookup: CDR1 LNHDA, CDR2 SQIVND (reference sequence). V was pared by 5 bases and J by 2 bases, with 10 bases between. The CDR3 sequence is 13 residues long. For the CDR3, the DNA is TGTGCCAGTAGTTTCTCGGCGGCCTACGAGCAGTACTTC. It specifies CASSFSAAYEQYF.

The rearrangement uses TRBV3-1 (or the pseudogene TRBV3-2) and TRBJ2-7; D perhaps matches TRBD2 (5 bases). Germline V lookup: CDR1 LGHDT, CDR2 YNNKEL (reference sequence). Trimming removed 4 bases from V and 1 base from J, with 11 bases in between. The length of the CDR3 is 14 residues. The CDR3 DNA reads as TGTGCCAGCAGCCCGGACTGGAAATCCTACGAGCAGTACTTC. Translated, it gives CASSPDWKSYEQYF.

This rearrangement joins TRBV10-3 to TRBJ2-1, with a tentative D call TRBD1 (6 bases). Germline V CDR1 and CDR2: ENHRY, SYGVKD. The germline V and J ends were trimmed by 3 bases and 10 bases, with 7 bases remaining between them. This CDR3 has 11 residues. CDR3 residues: CAISDTGEQFF. The CDR3 coding sequence is TGTGCCATCAGTGACACAGGGGAGCAGTTCTTC.

The chain employs TRBV4-1 and TRBJ2-1; 10 bases are shared with TRBD2. Germline V gene data show CDR1 as MGHRA and CDR2 as YSYEKL. CDR3 length: 16 residues. Trimming removed 5 bases from V and 2 bases from J; junction bases left unmatched: 6. CDR3 residues: CASSIGLAGAYNEQFF. In DNA form, the CDR3 reads TGCGCCAGCAGCATCGGGCTAGCGGGGGCCTACAATGAGCAGTTCTTC.

The V and J genes are TRBV6-5 and TRBJ2-5, with 9 bases identical to TRBD1. The CDR3 runs 13 residues. Per the germline V gene, CDR1 is MNHEY and CDR2 is SVGAGI. The junction had 4 bases not matched to a gene; V was cut back by 6 bases and J by 5 bases. The CDR3 region has the DNA TGTGCCAGCAGAACAGGGGGCTGGGAGACCCAGTACTTC. Protein sequence: CASRTGGWETQYF.

V gene TRBV6-5 combines with J gene TRBJ1-5; 7 nucleotides line up with TRBD1. Losses at the gene ends were 6 bases for V and 7 bases for J; bases not matched to a gene: 6. The length of the CDR3 is 13 residues. Germline assignment: CDR1 MNHEY and CDR2 SVGAGI. The CDR3 is CASSLTGPQPQHF. The CDR3 DNA is TGTGCCAGCAGCTTGACAGGGCCGCAGCCCCAGCATTTT.

This chain connects TRBV7-8 to TRBJ1-4; D might be TRBD1 (6 bases). Trimming stripped 4 bases from V and 6 bases from J, with 12 bases between. The germline CDR1 and CDR2 sequences are SGHVS and FQNEAQ. This CDR3 is built from 14 residues. The CDR3 spells CASSSRAGDEKLFF. DNA for the CDR3: TGTGCCAGCAGCTCTAGGGCAGGGGATGAAAAACTGTTTTTT.

This sequence joins TRBV24-1 and TRBJ2-1; D possibly corresponds to TRBD2 (5 bases). The CDR3 is 13 amino acids. Deletions cut 6 bases from V and 9 bases from J, with 14 bases between. CDR1 is KGHDR, CDR2 SFDVKD, per germline. The CDR3 sequence: CATSRRGSSEQFF. The CDR3 DNA follows: TGTGCCACCAGTCGGCGAGGGAGCAGTGAGCAGTTCTTC.

This clone was observed a few times. The chain carries TRBV10-1 and TRBJ1-5; D is perhaps TRBD1 (6 bases). The CDR3 spans 13 residues. CDR1 WNHNN and CDR2 SYGVQD come from the germline V gene (reference sequence). V was trimmed by 9 bases and J by 5 bases, leaving 14 bases between them. In DNA, the CDR3 is TGCGCCAGACTGGCGGACAGCCATCAGCCCCAGCATTTT. It encodes CARLADSHQPQHF.

In the case of this clone: At one end the junction does not follow the germline gene, possibly because of a read error. The rearrangement links TRBV2 to TRBJ2-7; 7 bases agree with TRBD1. CDR1 and CDR2 from the germline V gene are SNHLY and FYNNEI. This CDR3 is 12 amino acids long. The CDR3 DNA sequence: TGTGCCAGCACCCCACTCTCCGGGACAGTCCACTTC. Translated: CASTPLSGTVHF.

V usage is TRBV19 and J usage is TRBJ2-1, with TRBD2 identical over 7 bases. Germline V gene sequence: CDR1 LNHDA, CDR2 SQIVND (reference sequence). With 5 bases clipped from V and 13 bases from J, the junction kept 8 bases outside the gene matches. The CDR3 runs to 12 residues. In DNA form, the CDR3 reads TGTGCCAGTAGTTCACCGGGACTAATCCAGTTCTTC. Protein sequence: CASSSPGLIQFF.

As DNA, the CDR3 is TGTGCCAGCAGCTTAGCCCCCACAGGGGGAGGAATCGGGGAGCTGTTTTTT. Its protein is CASSLAPTGGGIGELFF. V and J are TRBV7-2 and TRBJ2-2, with TRBD1 matching over 8 bases. The CDR3 has 17 amino acids. Germline V gives CDR1 SGHTA, CDR2 FQGNSA. J lost 7 bases, V lost 0 bases, and 10 bases had no gene match. The whole variable domain, filled in from reference TRBV7-2 and TRBJ2-2, reads GAGVSQSPSNKVTEKGKDVELRCDPISGHTALYWYRQSLGQGLEFLIYFQGNSAPDKSGLPSDRFSAERTGGSVSTLTIQRTQQEDSAVYLCASSLAPTGGGIGELFFGEGSRLTVL.